The 3 T cell receptor beta chains presented below share a single source sample, sequenced in a study of cytomegalovirus exposure and HLA in healthy donors. Primers for the PCR totalled 60 Vbeta and 13 Jbeta. TCRdb keeps only in-frame clones here, not all; method: immunoSEQ multiplex PCR. Of 200,000 or so clones listed, roughly four fifths are singletons. Specimen: PBMCs. The receptors derive from a woman younger than 30 in good health and CMV-seronegative.

The chain links TRBV6-1 to TRBJ2-7; D is unclear. CDR1 and CDR2 from the germline V gene are MNHNS and SASEGT. The CDR3 loop spans 13 amino acids. Between the trimmed V and J ends, which lost 2 bases and 2 bases, there was a span of 7 bases. CDR3 in amino acids: CASSEILAYEQYF. For the CDR3, the DNA is TGTGCCAGCAGTGAAATACTTGCCTACGAGCAGTACTTC.

This chain uses TRBV18 with TRBJ1-1, with D tentatively TRBD1 (6 bases). CDR1 is KGHSH, CDR2 LQKENI, per germline. V was cut by 1 base and J by 5 bases, with 11 bases left in between. This CDR3 spans 14 amino acids. For the CDR3, the DNA is TGTGCCAGCTCACCACGGGGGGGGCGGACTGAAGCTTTCTTT. Its protein is CASSPRGGRTEAFF.

The CDR3 region is CASSRTSDSSYEQYF. The CDR3 bases are TGTGCCAGCAGCCGAACGTCGGACAGCTCCTACGAGCAGTACTTC. The V and J genes are TRBV6-5 and TRBJ2-7; D possibly corresponds to TRBD1 (6 bases). The V and J ends lost 6 bases and 0 bases respectively, with 15 bases between them. Per germline, CDR1 MNHEY and CDR2 SVGAGI. This CDR3 has 15 residues.